This TCR beta chain was recovered during a study of T cell responses to AZD1222 COVID-19 vaccine. Regarding the study as a whole: Donors skewed white British and female; clonal diversity was possibly underestimated. The number of AZD1222 recipients seropositive at baseline was only 5 to 7. Repertoire samples came only from after the peak T cell response.

About this clone itself: Its target is not known.

Sequencing was performed with immunoSEQ multiplex PCR; in TCRdb, only in-frame clones are kept and a portion is missing. The sample contains about 120,000 clones, approximately 86% of which appear only once. The CDR3 extends over 16 amino acids. With V trimmed by 0 bases and J by 4 bases, 6 bases remained unmatched. Germline assignment: CDR1 LGHNA and CDR2 YSLEER. The material sequenced was peripheral blood, taken 28 days after the second AZD1222 dose. J is TRBJ2-4 and V is TRBV4-3; 7 positions match TRBD1. This clonotype was sampled from an adult who received the AZD1222 COVID-19 vaccine. CDR3 amino acids: CASSQDRNRGKNIQYF. In nucleotides, the CDR3 is TGCGCCAGCAGCCAAGATCGGAACAGGGGAAAAAACATTCAGTACTTC.